The sequence of this TCR beta chain was determined in a study of CD8 T cells in Susac syndrome. The study's findings and limits: Only a relatively small number of individuals were included in the TCR sequencing and HLA analysis.

This clonotype was seen a single time. The antigen remains undetermined. In blood CD8+ and CD4+ T cells, TCR beta underwent sequencing. In contrast to the negatively isolated CD8+ and CD4+ T cells, TEMRA cells were FACS-enriched. Reverse transcription of 0.5 to 1 ug RNA was performed with random hexamers. The method of amplification for TCR beta CDR3 was immunoSEQ multiplex PCR, covering 54 Vbeta and 13 Jbeta. A single record per CDR3 protein comes from TCRdb applying MiXCR to the immunoSEQ multiplex PCR reads. The table has around 200,000 distinct CDR3 sequences, roughly 94% seen once. The germline V gene has CDR1 SQVTM and CDR2 ANQGSEA. The CDR3 is 14 residues long. Deletions cut 1 base from V and 0 bases from J, with 7 bases between.

Sequenced input: CD4+ T cells from PBMCs. The receptor's source is a human donor with multiple sclerosis. The chain is built from TRBV29-1 and TRBJ2-4; D not resolved. The CDR3 protein is CSVEVGLAKNIQYF. In nucleotides, the CDR3 is TGCAGCGTTGAAGTTGGGTTAGCCAAAAACATTCAGTACTTC.